This T cell receptor beta chain comes out of a study of cytomegalovirus exposure and HLA in healthy donors. Study-level information: A prior analysis found more than 90 million unique TCR beta sequences from roughly 180 million T cells.

Looked up from germline, CDR1 is SGHTA and CDR2 is FQGNSA. Unmatched junction bases numbered 3, after V lost 0 bases and J lost 1 base. There are 15 residues in the CDR3. Whole-study results and caveats: Highest at DRB1 and lowest at HLA-C, TCR association rates differed among HLA loci in a later analysis.

Despite likely unrecorded immune exposures, the donors were nominally healthy at the time of sampling. Concerning this clone: Its antigen remains unknown.

The PCR made use of 60 Vbeta and 13 Jbeta primers. Per the original data handling: A later analysis counted some 87 million unique TCR beta chains, around 12 million shared. Sequencing was performed with immunoSEQ multiplex PCR; in TCRdb, only in-frame clones are kept and a portion is missing. V and J calls and clone size are given by that table; D and trimming were obtained from the DNA. Of about 200,000 clones listed, more than 75% are singletons. Material for sequencing was PBMCs. The J gene is TRBJ2-7, the V gene TRBV7-2; 7 bases align to TRBD1. This clonotype was obtained from a woman aged 40 to 49 in good health and CMV-seronegative. The CDR3 sequence: CASSLATGQSYEQYF. CDR3 coding DNA: TGTGCCAGCAGCTTAGCTACGGGACAGTCCTACGAGCAGTACTTC.